Given below is one TCR beta chain in context. Antigen unknown. Germline V gene sequence: CDR1 SGHDN, CDR2 FVKESK. The CDR3 contains 14 residues. Trimming removed 1 base from V and 7 bases from J, with 10 bases in between. This sample stems from a study of cytotoxic CD8 clonotypes in ibrutinib-treated CLL. Across the whole study: Among the patients, 10 to 11 presented as relapsed/refractory and about 16 as treatment-naive; 17 showed unmutated IGHV. Partial responders about 24, complete 2; approximately twelve progressed and about 15 stayed in remission by median about 5.5 years.

Points from the study as a whole: Contraction or stability on treatment was seen for public clonotypes, which were uncommon. Baseline-level clonality went beyond age-matched healthy donors and moved in step with circulating CD8+ T-cell counts.

Assay: immunoSEQ multiplex PCR; the TCRdb copy retains only in-frame clones and omits some. The table lists about 97,000 clones, almost 80% of them singletons. Material: PBMCs, obtained after 12 months of ibrutinib treatment. The chain carries TRBV14 and TRBJ2-2; a weak D match, TRBD1 (5 bases). The TCR was taken from a human donor with chronic lymphocytic leukemia. The CDR3 sequence: CASSQAEGVGELFF. The CDR3 DNA is TGTGCCAGCAGCCAAGCTGAAGGGGTCGGGGAGCTGTTTTTT.